The 7 T cell receptor beta chains in this list originate from one sample, sequenced in a study of radiotherapy plus CTLA-4 blockade in lung cancer. Clones were sequenced by immunoSEQ multiplex PCR, and TCRdb holds only the in-frame ones, with some missing. The table records about 31,000 clones, 70% to 80% of them present only once. The sequencing used peripheral blood, collected from a patient treated with radiotherapy plus ipilimumab. Receptor source: a human donor with non-small cell lung cancer who had stable disease on radiotherapy plus ipilimumab.

V gene TRBV6-1 combines with J gene TRBJ2-7; no definite D call. CDR3 size: 13 residues. V was trimmed by 3 bases and J by 3 bases, leaving 9 bases between them. Per germline, CDR1 MNHNS and CDR2 SASEGT. Here the CDR3 DNA reads TGTGCCAGCAGTGACGTACCGCGCTACGAGCAGTACGTC. Its translation is CASSDVPRYEQYV.

This sequence joins TRBV9 and TRBJ2-3; TRBD2 matches at 13 bases. V shed 0 bases and J 6 bases; nucleotides not matched to a gene: 4. CDR3 length: 16 residues. Germline V gene sequence: CDR1 SGDLS, CDR2 YYNGEE. CDR3 loop: CASSVGTSGGADTQYF. The CDR3 DNA follows: TGTGCCAGCAGCGTAGGTACTAGCGGGGGGGCTGATACGCAGTATTTT.

The V call is TRBV19, the J call TRBJ2-1; 7 nucleotides match TRBD1. Trimming cost V 7 bases and J 0 bases; bases outside gene matches: 6. CDR1 LNHDA and CDR2 SQIVND come from the germline V gene (reference sequence). CDR3 size: 15 residues. DNA for the CDR3: TGTGCCAGTATGGCGACAGGGAGCTCCTACAATGAGCAGTTCTTC. This translates into CASMATGSSYNEQFF.

A few counts support this clone. The chain is built from TRBV1 and TRBJ1-4; the table assigns TRBD1, which was not confirmed against the DNA. TRBV1 is termed a pseudogene. There are 18 residues in the CDR3. CDR3 residues: CTSSQSMTFRQTKKELFF. The DNA for the CDR3 is TGCACCAGCAGCCAATCAATGACTTTTAGACAGACGAAGAAGGAACTGTTTTTT.

A note on this clone: A junction boundary mismatches the germline segment, possibly from a read error. This chain connects TRBV2 to TRBJ1-6; TRBD1 is a possible D gene (6 bases). This CDR3 spans 13 amino acids. CDR1 and CDR2 (germline): SNHLY, FYNNEI. The CDR3 DNA follows: TGTGCAAGCAGTCTCTACAGGGAGTCACCCCTCCACTTT. Translation: CASSLYRESPLHF.

The chain uses TRBV5-6 and TRBJ1-1; 10 bases are shared with TRBD1. The V and J ends lost 4 bases and 1 base, in that order; junction bases with no gene match: 1. Germline V CDR1 and CDR2: SGHDT, YYEEEE. The CDR3 is made up of 14 amino acids. The CDR3 DNA reads TGTGCCAGCAGCGGGGACAGGGGGAACACTGAAGCTTTCTTT. Amino acid sequence: CASSGDRGNTEAFF. The complete variable domain, with remaining parts taken from reference TRBV5-6 and TRBJ1-1, reads DAGVTQSPTHLIKTRGQQVTLRCSPKSGHDTVSWYQQALGQGPQFIFQYYEEEERQRGNFPDRFSGHQFPNYSSELNVNALLLGDSALYLCASSGDRGNTEAFFGQGTRLTVV.

This chain connects TRBV10-3 to TRBJ2-5; perhaps TRBD2 as D (7 bases). The CDR3 runs to 16 residues. CDR1 and CDR2 from the germline V gene are ENHRY and SYGVKD. V lost 7 bases to trimming and J lost 2 bases, with 20 bases between them. CDR3 DNA sequence: TGTGCCATCATGCGTGGGGGGGCGGGAGAGCAAGAGACCCAGTACTTC. Protein sequence: CAIMRGGAGEQETQYF.